The 2 T cell receptor beta chains given below trace back to one sample, sequenced in a study of cytomegalovirus exposure and HLA in healthy donors. Use of 60 Vbeta and 13 Jbeta primers characterized the PCR. This table comes from immunoSEQ multiplex PCR, and its TCRdb copy is limited to in-frame clones, with some not included. Here the sample spans 90,000 or so clones, about 75% being singletons. The sample was PBMCs. Receptors were obtained from a female donor in good health and CMV-seronegative.

This chain links TRBV6-5 with TRBJ2-1; D gene uncertain. The CDR3 runs to 14 residues. Germline V CDR1 and CDR2: MNHEY, SVGAGI. V was pared by 4 bases and J by 7 bases, with 14 bases between. CDR3 protein: CASSLTYARNEQFF. The CDR3 bases are TGTGCCAGCAGTTTAACCTATGCTAGGAATGAGCAGTTCTTC.

The chain employs TRBV27 and TRBJ1-5; a weak D match, TRBD1 (6 bases). The CDR3 runs 15 residues. Looked up from germline, CDR1 is MNHEY and CDR2 is SMNVEV (reference sequence). V shed 6 bases and J shed 4 bases, with 16 bases lying between them. For the CDR3, the DNA is TGTGCCAGCAGCCAAATCGGGACACATAATCAGCCCCAGCATTTT. It translates to CASSQIGTHNQPQHF.